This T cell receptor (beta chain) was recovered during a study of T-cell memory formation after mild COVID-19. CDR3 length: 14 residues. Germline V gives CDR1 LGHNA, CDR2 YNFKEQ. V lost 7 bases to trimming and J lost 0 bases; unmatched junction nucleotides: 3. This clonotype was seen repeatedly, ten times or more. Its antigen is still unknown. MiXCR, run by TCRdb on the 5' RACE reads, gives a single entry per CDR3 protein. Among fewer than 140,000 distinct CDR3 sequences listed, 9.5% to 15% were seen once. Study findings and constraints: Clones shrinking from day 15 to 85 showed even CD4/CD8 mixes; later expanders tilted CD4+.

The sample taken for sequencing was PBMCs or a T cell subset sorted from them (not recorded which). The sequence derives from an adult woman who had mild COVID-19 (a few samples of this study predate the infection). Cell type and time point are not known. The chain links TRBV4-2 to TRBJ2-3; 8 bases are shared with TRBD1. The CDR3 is CASTQGASTDTQYF. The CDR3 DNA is TGTGCCAGCACCCAGGGGGCAAGCACAGATACGCAGTATTTT.